The clone carrying this T cell receptor beta chain was counted only a few times. Its antigen is still unknown. This entry is derived from a study of T and B cells in COVID-19 patients. The wider study: COVID-19 patients gave peripheral blood either during active infection or after recovery.

Each TRB amplification used 250-500 ng of genomic DNA from blood. BIOMED2 TRB-A/B primer pools were used in multiplex TRB PCR. TCRdb reprocessed the multiplex PCR reads with MiXCR, giving one entry per CDR3 protein. This repertoire shows about 8,700 distinct CDR3 sequences, over 25% found once; its top ten account for 20% to 25%. Germline CDR1 is SGHDT and CDR2 is YYEEEE. The germline V and J ends were trimmed by 1 base and 4 bases, with 15 bases remaining between them. The CDR3 runs 15 residues. Findings of the study overall: Clonality of TRB repertoires was high in active COVID-19; recovery brought above-healthy diversity and richness. Patients with COVID-19 reportedly showed strongly skewed T cell receptor beta variable and joining gene usage.

This clonotype originated in a human donor who had recovered from COVID-19. V usage is TRBV5-6 and J usage is TRBJ2-7; a possible D gene is TRBD1 (6 bases). The sequenced material came from blood. Here the CDR3 DNA reads TGTGCCAGCAGCTTGACCTCCGGGACACAGTACGAGCAGTACTTC. This gives the protein CASSLTSGTQYEQYF.